At least ten counts were recorded for the clone carrying this T cell receptor beta chain. What it recognizes is unknown. The source of the sample is a study of early T cells in non-severe SARS-CoV-2 infection. Study-level information: Sequencing input comprised bulk RNA from unsorted whole blood; chain pairing was not available. Points from the study as a whole: VDJdb matches were skewed toward anti-spike CD8 T cell responses.

V was shortened by 5 bases and J by 4 bases, with 15 bases between the two germline ends. Per the germline V gene, CDR1 is SEHNR and CDR2 is FQNEAQ (reference sequence). The CDR3 is made up of 16 amino acids. Molecules of cDNA were individually given unique molecular identifiers that were attached to them. TCRdb re-analysed the 5' RACE reads in MiXCR, keeping a single row per CDR3 protein. The table records around 70,000 distinct CDR3 sequences, 10% to 15% of them present only once. The chain joins TRBV7-9 to TRBJ1-6; perhaps TRBD1 as D (6 bases). The receptor was derived from an adult who was a healthcare worker with PCR-confirmed SARS-CoV-2 infection or an uninfected control (not recorded which). The sequenced material came from whole blood. This chain's CDR3 is CASSRPLTGYNSPLHF. As DNA, the CDR3 is TGTGCCAGCAGCCGTCCCCTGACAGGTTATAATTCACCCCTCCACTTT.